These 10 T cell receptor beta chains originate from one sample sequenced in a study of shared clonotypes between healthy human individuals. Cells designated naive CD8 were CD45RO-negative and were positively selected for CCR7, with terminally differentiated effector memory CD45RA+ cells excluded. Here immunoSEQ multiplex PCR was the method, and the copy in TCRdb shows in-frame clones only, minus some. The data show 600,000 or so clones, roughly 98% seen once. Specimen: naive CD8+ T cells sorted from blood. These receptors were taken from a man aged 30 to 39 in good health.

The rearrangement uses TRBV27 and TRBJ2-6; 7 bases are shared with TRBD1. The length of the CDR3 is 16 residues. The J segment lost 0 bases and the V segment lost 5 bases, leaving 4 bases of the junction unmatched. The germline V gene has CDR1 MNHEY and CDR2 SMNVEV (reference sequence). The DNA for the CDR3 is TGTGCCAGCAGTACGACAGGGTCCTCTGGGGCCAACGTCCTGACTTTC. Amino acids: CASSTTGSSGANVLTF.

The chain has TRBV9 and TRBJ2-1, with 13 bases identical to TRBD2. V dropped 3 bases and J dropped 5; count of bases not matched to a gene: 5. The CDR3 loop spans 16 amino acids. In germline, CDR1 is SGDLS, CDR2 YYNGEE. The DNA of the CDR3 is TGTGCCAGCAGCGCACGACTAGCGGGAGGAAACAATGAGCAGTTCTTC. Residues: CASSARLAGGNNEQFF. The complete variable domain, with remaining parts taken from reference TRBV9 and TRBJ2-1, reads DSGVTQTPKHLITATGQRVTLRCSPRSGDLSVYWYQQSLDQGLQFLIQYYNGEERAKGNILERFSAQQFPDLHSELNLSSLELGDSALYFCASSARLAGGNNEQFFGPGTRLTVL.

The DNA of the CDR3 is TGTGCCAGCAGCTTAGGAGGGACAGGGCGAAGCTCCTACGAGCAGTACTTC. The encoded protein is CASSLGGTGRSSYEQYF. This chain uses TRBV7-6 with TRBJ2-7; 9 bases map to TRBD1. J gave up 0 bases and V 1 base, and 7 bases lay outside the gene matches. CDR1 is SGHVS, CDR2 FNYEAQ, per germline. CDR3 length: 17 residues.

In nucleotides, the CDR3 is TGTGCCAGCAAGCGGGACGTACTAGCGGGAGGGCCAGGCAATGAGCAGTTCTTC. This codes for CASKRDVLAGGPGNEQFF. The V gene is TRBV13, the J gene TRBJ2-1, with TRBD2 identical over 13 bases. Germline lookup yields CDR1 PRHDT and CDR2 FYEKMQ (reference sequence). With 7 bases clipped from V and 6 bases from J, the junction kept 15 bases outside the gene matches. This CDR3 is 18 amino acids long.

This clone was detected only once. V and J are TRBV18 and TRBJ1-5; D is unresolved. The germline V and J ends were trimmed by 2 bases and 4 bases, with 12 bases remaining between them. The germline CDR1 and CDR2 sequences are KGHSH and LQKENI. CDR3 length equals 15 residues. CDR3 sequence reads: CASSPAETSNQPQHF. Written as DNA, the CDR3 is TGTGCCAGCTCACCAGCCGAGACCAGTAATCAGCCCCAGCATTTT.

The chain joins TRBV7-9 to TRBJ2-3; 9 positions match TRBD2. The ends lost 4 bases at V and 3 bases at J; junction bases unmatched: 11. This CDR3 has 17 amino acids. Germline V lookup: CDR1 SEHNR, CDR2 FQNEAQ (reference sequence). CDR3 amino acids: CASSSHSGSPNTDTQYF. The CDR3 DNA sequence: TGTGCCAGCAGCTCACATAGCGGGAGCCCAAATACAGATACGCAGTATTTT.

The J gene is TRBJ2-7, the V gene TRBV5-1; 7 bases align to TRBD2. Germline CDR1 reads SGHRS; CDR2 reads YFSETQ. CDR3 length equals 14 residues. The J segment lost 2 bases and the V segment lost 4 bases, leaving 6 bases of the junction unmatched. DNA for the CDR3: TGCGCCAGCAGCGCGACTAGCTCGACCTACGAGCAGTACTTC. Translating gives CASSATSSTYEQYF.

DNA for the CDR3: TGCGCCAGCAGCCCCTACAGGGGGAGCACAGATACGCAGTATTTT. Its protein product is CASSPYRGSTDTQYF. The chain is built from TRBV5-1 and TRBJ2-3, with 8 bases aligning to TRBD1. After removal of 4 bases from V and 0 bases from J, the junction contained 4 bases not matched to a gene. Germline V lookup: CDR1 SGHRS, CDR2 YFSETQ. This CDR3 is 15 amino acids long.

The chain couples TRBV29-1 to TRBJ2-3, with no clear D. CDR3 length equals 13 residues. Trimming took off 4 bases at V and 2 bases at J, with 10 bases between the two ends. The germline CDR1 and CDR2 sequences are SQVTM and ANQGSEA. CDR3 coding DNA: TGCAGCGTTGGTAGGGATACCACAGATACGCAGTATTTT. It translates to CSVGRDTTDTQYF.

J is TRBJ2-7 and V is TRBV29-1; 8 bases match TRBD2. The germline CDR1 and CDR2 sequences are SQVTM and ANQGSEA. The length of the CDR3 is 14 residues. With V trimmed by 2 bases and J by 0 bases, 3 bases remained unmatched. CDR3 in DNA: TGCAGCGTTGAATCGACTAGCGCCTCCTACGAGCAGTACTTC. Translating it yields CSVESTSASYEQYF.